This T cell receptor (beta chain) was obtained from a study of T cell responses to AZD1222 COVID-19 vaccine. Study findings and constraints: Every sample of the repertoires postdated the peak T cell response.

Notes on this clone: Its specificity is not known.

Assay: immunoSEQ multiplex PCR; the TCRdb copy retains only in-frame clones and omits some. The data show 150,000 or so clones, with roughly nine tenths seen just once and 1.5% to 2% held by the top ten. This TCR came from an adult in good health. Sample: peripheral blood, taken on day 0 of AZD1222 vaccination.

The CDR3 region is CASSRGNQPQHF. CDR3 nucleotides: TGTGCCAGCTCACGTGGGAATCAGCCCCAGCATTTT. This sequence joins TRBV18 and TRBJ1-5; D gene uncertain. The CDR3 sequence is 12 residues long. The V end was cut by 4 bases, the J end by 4 bases, with 5 bases between. CDR1 KGHSH and CDR2 LQKENI come from the germline V gene.